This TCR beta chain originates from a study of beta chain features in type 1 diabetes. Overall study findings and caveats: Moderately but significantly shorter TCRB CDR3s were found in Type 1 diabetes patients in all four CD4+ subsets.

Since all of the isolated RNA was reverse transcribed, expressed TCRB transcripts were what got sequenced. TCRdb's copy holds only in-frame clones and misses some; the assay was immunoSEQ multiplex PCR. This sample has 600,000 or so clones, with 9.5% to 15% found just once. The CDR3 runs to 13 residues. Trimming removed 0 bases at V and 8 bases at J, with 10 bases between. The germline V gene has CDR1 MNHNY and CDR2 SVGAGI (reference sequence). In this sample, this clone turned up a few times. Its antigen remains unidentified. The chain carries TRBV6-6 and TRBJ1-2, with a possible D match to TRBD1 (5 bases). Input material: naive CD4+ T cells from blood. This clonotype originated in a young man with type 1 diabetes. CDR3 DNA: TGTGCCAGCAGTTACTCAGGGGTAAACGGCTACACCTTC. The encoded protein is CASSYSGVNGYTF.